These 22 T cell receptor beta chains were sequenced from one sample in a study of cytomegalovirus exposure and HLA in healthy donors. The PCR employed 60 Vbeta primers together with 13 Jbeta primers. Clones were read by immunoSEQ multiplex PCR, and TCRdb kept only the in-frame ones, dropping some. The sample consists of under 200,000 clones, roughly 72% of them appearing once. Specimen: PBMCs. These TCRs come from a woman in her twenties or thirties in good health and CMV-seropositive.

The rearrangement joins TRBV4-3 to TRBJ2-7, with 10 positions matching TRBD2. Germline V gene sequence: CDR1 LGHNA, CDR2 YSLEER. The ends lost 0 bases at V and 4 bases at J; junction bases unmatched: 15. This CDR3 has 19 amino acids. CDR3: CASSQDVNPGLAVGYEQYF. The CDR3 DNA sequence: TGCGCCAGCAGCCAAGACGTAAACCCTGGACTAGCGGTGGGGTACGAGCAGTACTTC.

The gene calls are TRBV28 and TRBJ1-2; D gene uncertain. Trimming took off 3 bases at V and 3 bases at J, with 8 bases between the two ends. This CDR3 is 13 amino acids long. CDR1 MDHEN and CDR2 SYDVKM come from the germline V gene. CDR3 in DNA: TGTGCCAGCAGTTTCCCGGGTCACTATGGCTACACCTTC. Residues: CASSFPGHYGYTF.

The chain carries TRBV5-1 and TRBJ2-2, with 8 positions matching TRBD2. The CDR3 consists of 17 residues. Trimming at V came to 2 bases and at J to 2 bases, leaving 8 bases not matched to a gene. Germline V CDR1 and CDR2: SGHRS, YFSETQ. The CDR3 sequence: CASSLPETSVNTGELFF. In DNA, the CDR3 is TGCGCCAGCAGCTTACCCGAGACTAGCGTTAACACCGGGGAGCTGTTTTTT. Based on the CDR3 plus reference TRBV5-1 and TRBJ2-2, the full variable domain is KAGVTQTPRYLIKTRGQQVTLSCSPISGHRSVSWYQQTPGQGLQFLFEYFSETQRNKGNFPGRFSGRQFSNSRSEMNVSTLELGDSALYLCASSLPETSVNTGELFFGEGSRLTVL.

The chain joins TRBV6-5 to TRBJ2-1, with 7 bases lining up with TRBD2. V gave up 4 bases and J gave up 4 bases; unmatched junction bases: 1. The germline CDR1 and CDR2 sequences are MNHEY and SVGAGI. CDR3 length: 13 residues. The CDR3 is CASSFSGYNEQFF. CDR3 sequence (DNA): TGTGCCAGCAGTTTTAGCGGGTACAATGAGCAGTTCTTC.

The chain uses TRBV5-1 and TRBJ1-1; 9 nucleotides match TRBD1. This CDR3 contains 15 residues. V gave up 4 bases and J gave up 6 bases; unmatched junction bases: 10. Germline V gene data show CDR1 as SGHRS and CDR2 as YFSETQ. CDR3 DNA sequence: TGCGCCAGCAGCCCGAGGACAGGGGAGGCGGCTGAAGCTTTCTTT. This encodes CASSPRTGEAAEAFF. Full variable domain (outside the CDR3, taken from reference TRBV5-1 and TRBJ1-1): KAGVTQTPRYLIKTRGQQVTLSCSPISGHRSVSWYQQTPGQGLQFLFEYFSETQRNKGNFPGRFSGRQFSNSRSEMNVSTLELGDSALYLCASSPRTGEAAEAFFGQGTRLTVV.

The V gene is TRBV10-3, the J gene TRBJ1-1, with D perhaps TRBD1 (6 bases). Trimming removed 4 bases from V and 1 base from J, with 10 bases in between. Germline assignment: CDR1 ENHRY and CDR2 SYGVKD. There are 14 residues in the CDR3. CDR3 loop: CAISVQGKNTEAFF. In DNA, the CDR3 is TGTGCCATCAGTGTCCAGGGGAAGAACACTGAAGCTTTCTTT.

The chain combines TRBV29-1 with TRBJ2-3; 7 nucleotides agree with TRBD1. Trimming cost V 4 bases and J 4 bases; bases outside gene matches: 11. This CDR3 has 15 amino acids. Germline V CDR1 and CDR2: SQVTM, ANQGSEA. The CDR3 here is CSVGPRTGPADTQYF. The CDR3 nucleotides read TGCAGCGTTGGGCCGAGGACAGGCCCCGCAGATACGCAGTATTTT.

V and J are TRBV27 and TRBJ2-1; tentatively, D is TRBD2 (6 bases). This CDR3 is built from 15 residues. Germline V lookup: CDR1 MNHEY, CDR2 SMNVEV (reference sequence). Trimming left V 2 bases short and J 5 bases short, with 13 bases between. This CDR3 reads CASSLRLGAHNEQFF. DNA for the CDR3: TGTGCCAGCAGTTTACGACTAGGGGCTCACAATGAGCAGTTCTTC.

V gene TRBV4-3 combines with J gene TRBJ2-7, with D perhaps TRBD2 (5 bases). V dropped 0 bases and J dropped 1 base, with 13 bases sitting between them. This CDR3 region has 16 residues. The germline V gene has CDR1 LGHNA and CDR2 YSLEER. The CDR3 DNA reads TGCGCCAGCAGCCAAGATAAGGTGGGAGAATCCTACGAGCAGTACTTC. Translation: CASSQDKVGESYEQYF.

V gene TRBV9 combines with J gene TRBJ2-7, with 10 bases fitting TRBD1. The CDR3 spans 17 residues. After removal of 0 bases from V and 2 bases from J, the junction contained 8 bases not matched to a gene. Germline CDR1 and CDR2: SGDLS and YYNGEE. For the CDR3, the DNA is TGTGCCAGCAGCGTAGAGGGGACAGGGGCTCTAGCCTACGAGCAGTACTTC. It specifies CASSVEGTGALAYEQYF.

This clone occurred a few times. The chain recombines TRBV27 with TRBJ1-1, with TRBD1 as a possible D gene (5 bases). The length of the CDR3 is 16 residues. Germline V gene data show CDR1 as MNHEY and CDR2 as SMNVEV (reference sequence). Deletions cut 6 bases from V and 4 bases from J, with 21 bases between. The CDR3 coding sequence is TGTGCCAGCAGCCCTTCTCGCTGGGGGGGGAGCACTGAAGCTTTCTTT. Its protein product is CASSPSRWGGSTEAFF.

This clone was seen only a few times. The genes are TRBV7-6 and TRBJ2-3; 12 bases line up with TRBD2. The CDR3 runs 16 residues. CDR1 and CDR2 from the germline V gene are SGHVS and FNYEAQ. Unmatched junction bases numbered 7, after V lost 5 bases and J lost 4 bases. Here the CDR3 reads CASSVRTSGASDTQYF. CDR3 nucleotide sequence: TGTGCCAGCAGCGTCCGGACTAGCGGGGCCTCAGATACGCAGTATTTT.

The rearrangement uses TRBV5-8 and TRBJ2-5; D not certain. The CDR3 contains 18 residues. Germline V CDR1 and CDR2: SGHTS, YDEGEE. Between the trimmed V and J ends, which lost 3 bases and 1 base, there was a span of 22 bases. The CDR3 DNA follows: TGTGCCAGCAGCTACAATACCTTAAGCGAGGAGATCCAAGAGACCCAGTACTTC. Its translation: CASSYNTLSEEIQETQYF. Based on the CDR3 plus reference TRBV5-8 and TRBJ2-5, the full variable domain is EAGVTQSPTHLIKTRGQQATLRCSPISGHTSVYWYQQALGLGLQFLLWYDEGEERNRGNFPPRFSGRQFPNYSSELNVNALELEDSALYLCASSYNTLSEEIQETQYFGPGTRLLVL.

This clone showed up just a few times. The chain employs TRBV5-1 and TRBJ2-7, with 8 bases lining up with TRBD1. The CDR3 is made up of 12 amino acids. J was trimmed by 6 bases and V by 7 bases; bases with no gene match: 6. Looked up from germline, CDR1 is SGHRS and CDR2 is YFSETQ. The CDR3 sequence: CASQDRVSEQYF. Here the CDR3 DNA reads TGCGCCAGCCAGGACAGGGTAAGCGAGCAGTACTTC.

The V call is TRBV27, the J call TRBJ1-2, with TRBD1 identical over 11 bases. The junction had 3 bases not matched to a gene; V was cut back by 3 bases and J by 6 bases. The CDR3 sequence is 14 residues long. CDR1 MNHEY and CDR2 SMNVEV come from the germline V gene (reference sequence). The CDR3 here is CASSFGQGANGYTF. The CDR3 bases are TGTGCCAGCAGTTTCGGACAGGGGGCAAATGGCTACACCTTC.

V gene TRBV5-1 combines with J gene TRBJ2-2; 8 bases are shared with TRBD1. J gave up 3 bases and V 4 bases, and 8 bases lay outside the gene matches. The CDR3 length is 16 residues. Germline CDR1 and CDR2: SGHRS and YFSETQ. The CDR3 loop reads CASSGGQGFHTGELFF. The CDR3 DNA follows: TGCGCCAGCAGCGGAGGACAGGGTTTCCACACCGGGGAGCTGTTTTTT.

This clone has a handful of counts. The V and J genes are TRBV5-1 and TRBJ2-3, with a weak D call TRBD1 (5 bases). The CDR3 extends over 16 amino acids. V lost 0 bases and J lost 0, with 11 bases in between. The germline V gene encodes CDR1 SGHRS and CDR2 YFSETQ. CDR3 nucleotide sequence: TGCGCCAGCAGCTTGGATCAGGGTCTGAGCACAGATACGCAGTATTTT. Protein product: CASSLDQGLSTDTQYF.

This chain connects TRBV5-4 to TRBJ2-7, with a tentative D call TRBD1 (5 bases). V shed 2 bases and J shed 5 bases, with 8 bases lying between them. Germline V gene lookup returns CDR1 SGHNT and CDR2 YYREEE (reference sequence). This CDR3 spans 12 amino acids. CDR3 region: CASSLRQHEQYF. The CDR3 DNA is TGTGCCAGCAGCTTACGACAGCACGAGCAGTACTTC.

This rearrangement joins TRBV6-1 to TRBJ2-2; TRBD1 matches at 8 bases. Germline-derived CDR1 and CDR2 are MNHNS and SASEGT. This CDR3 region has 15 residues. The V and J ends lost 7 bases and 1 base, in that order; junction bases with no gene match: 5. The CDR3 nucleotides are TGTGCCAGCACTCCGGGACAGGAGAACACCGGGGAGCTGTTTTTT. Protein sequence: CASTPGQENTGELFF.

The chain combines TRBV6-6 with TRBJ2-1; tentatively, D is TRBD2 (6 bases). The V gene's germline CDR1 is MNHNY and CDR2 SVGAGI (reference sequence). This CDR3 region has 16 residues. Deletions cut 6 bases from V and 5 bases from J, with 20 bases between. CDR3 in DNA: TGTGCCAGCAGCTTGGGGTTTGGGGGGATGAACAATGAGCAGTTCTTC. Its translation is CASSLGFGGMNNEQFF.

This clone was counted only a few times. The genes are TRBV4-1 and TRBJ1-1; 9 bases agree with TRBD1. Germline assignment: CDR1 MGHRA and CDR2 YSYEKL. J was trimmed by 1 base and V by 1 base; bases with no gene match: 7. CDR3 length equals 17 residues. This CDR3 is CASSQVDRGAANTEAFF. The CDR3 bases are TGCGCCAGCAGCCAAGTTGACAGGGGGGCCGCGAACACTGAAGCTTTCTTT.

This rearrangement joins TRBV27 to TRBJ1-5; D is ambiguous. Trimming cost V 2 bases and J 6 bases, with 14 bases left between them. The CDR3 runs 15 residues. CDR1 and CDR2 (germline): MNHEY, SMNVEV (reference sequence). DNA for the CDR3: TGTGCCAGCAGTTTAACCCCCGGGAAATTTCAGCCCCAGCATTTT. This sequence encodes CASSLTPGKFQPQHF.